A selection of T cell receptor beta chains follows, all from one sample in a study of cytomegalovirus exposure and HLA in healthy donors. Clones were sequenced by immunoSEQ multiplex PCR, and TCRdb holds only the in-frame ones, with some missing. The table shows roughly 200,000 clones, with 70% to 85% occurring only once. The sample consisted of PBMCs. All receptors derive from a man aged 40-49 years in good health and CMV-seropositive. Both conserved end residues are part of each CDR3. A D gene is named only where the DNA matches it firmly. Not all rows give a size; the values are once, few, many and, for expanded clones, a class.

D,J,length,V,size,CDR3,DNA
TRBD1,TRBJ1-4,18,TRBV7-9,once,CASSLGGGQGPTNEKLFF,TGTGCCAGCAGCTTAGGTGGGGGACAGGGGCCAACTAATGAAAAACTGTTTTTT
TRBD1,TRBJ2-2,14,TRBV6-1,.,CASSLDRGTGEPFF,TGTGCCAGCAGTCTTGACAGGGGGACCGGGGAGCCGTTTTTT
.,TRBJ1-1,15,TRBV7-9,.,CASSLREGGNTEAFF,TGTGCCAGCAGCTTAAGAGAGGGAGGGAACACTGAAGCTTTCTTT
.,TRBJ2-3,13,TRBV7-2,.,CASSPPPGDTQYF,TGTGCCAGCAGCCCACCGCCCGGGGATACGCAGTATTTT
.,TRBJ1-2,15,TRBV18,.,CASSPHRETNYGYTF,TGTGCCAGCTCTCCCCACAGGGAAACTAACTATGGCTACACCTTC
.,TRBJ2-3,13,TRBV9,.,CASSPRGTDTQYF,TGTGCCAGCAGCCCAAGGGGGACAGATACGCAGTATTTT
.,TRBJ2-3,15,TRBV7-8,.,CASTKRLAATDTQYF,TGTGCCAGCACCAAAAGGCTAGCCGCCACAGATACGCAGTATTTT
TRBD2,TRBJ2-2,17,TRBV4-2,.,CASSQGGAGMNTGELFF,TGTGCCAGCAGCCAAGGAGGAGCGGGGATGAACACCGGGGAGCTGTTTTTT
.,TRBJ1-6,15,TRBV4-2,.,CASSPGETYNSPLHF,TGTGCCAGCAGCCCCGGGGAGACCTATAATTCACCCCTCCACTTT
.,TRBJ2-3,16,TRBV5-1,.,CASSSTGLRDTDTQYF,TGCGCCAGCAGCTCCACCGGGTTGAGGGACACAGATACGCAGTATTTT
.,TRBJ1-1,13,TRBV10-3,.,CAIRGQSNTEAFF,TGTGCCATCAGGGGGCAATCGAACACTGAAGCTTTCTTT
.,TRBJ2-3,16,TRBV5-4,.,CASSPPGVGGLDAQYF,TGTGCCAGCTCCCCTCCCGGGGTGGGAGGTTTAGATGCGCAGTATTTT
.,TRBJ2-5,11,TRBV20-1,.,CSALDEETQYF,TGCAGTGCCCTAGACGAGGAGACCCAGTACTTC
.,TRBJ2-3,16,TRBV6-4,.,CASSEAGVRGTDTQYF,TGTGCCAGCAGTGAGGCAGGGGTTCGGGGCACAGATACGCAGTATTTT